The 7 T cell receptor beta chains listed next were all sequenced from one sample in a study of T cell responses to AZD1222 COVID-19 vaccine (dated by TCRdb to the early 2020s). The time point label here, explained by the study, means: baseline before first vaccination. Library preparation used the immunoSEQ multiplex PCR assay. The table comes from immuneACCESS by way of TCRdb, which keeps in-frame sequences with V and J called. Part of the clones is missing from these tables; in studies checked, under half for an unresolved V gene and the rest for unknown reasons. The sample table shows fewer than 150,000 clones, and just over 90% are seen once. Around 5% of the sample comes from the top ten. This material consisted of peripheral blood, taken on day 0 of AZD1222 vaccination. The receptors derive from an adult in good health.

Only one count was recorded for this clone. The V gene is TRBV14, the J gene TRBJ2-5; perhaps TRBD1 as D (6 bases). The germline V gene has CDR1 SGHDN and CDR2 FVKESK. The CDR3 length is 17 residues. Trimming cost V 4 bases and J 5 bases, with 23 bases left between them. CDR3 residues: CASSPRTARSLQETQYF. DNA for the CDR3: TGTGCCAGCAGCCCCAGGACAGCTAGATCCCTCCAGGAGACCCAGTACTTC.

The rearrangement links TRBV27 to TRBJ1-1, with 10 bases fitting TRBD1. With 5 bases clipped from V and 9 bases from J, the junction kept 12 bases outside the gene matches. The CDR3 consists of 15 residues. Germline CDR1 and CDR2: MNHEY and SMNVEV (reference sequence). The CDR3 nucleotides read TGTGCCAGCAGTGCTCCGGGACAGGGGAAGAGGAAAGCTTTCTTT. The encoded protein is CASSAPGQGKRKAFF.

The chain is built from TRBV28 and TRBJ2-7; no firm D call. This CDR3 contains 14 residues. Trimming took 6 bases from V and 3 from J, leaving 15 bases between them. The germline V gene encodes CDR1 MDHEN and CDR2 SYDVKM. The CDR3 loop reads CASSSPRRFYEQYF. DNA for the CDR3: TGTGCCAGCAGCTCCCCCCGGCGTTTCTACGAGCAGTACTTC.

CDR3 bases: TGTGCCACCAGCCGCCCGGGTCAGGGCTTAAACGAGCAGTACTTC. This sequence encodes CATSRPGQGLNEQYF. The rearrangement uses TRBV15 and TRBJ2-7; D may be TRBD1 (5 bases). The germline gives CDR1 LNHNV, CDR2 YYDKDF (reference sequence). This CDR3 is built from 15 residues. The germline V and J ends were trimmed by 5 bases and 5 bases, with 19 bases remaining between them.

This chain joins TRBV6-5 and TRBJ2-7; 8 bases fit TRBD1. Trimming at V came to 6 bases and at J to 6 bases, leaving 10 bases not matched to a gene. CDR1 and CDR2 (germline): MNHEY, SVGAGI. The length of the CDR3 is 14 residues. CDR3 loop: CASSIDRGIAEQYF. The CDR3 nucleotides read TGTGCCAGCAGCATAGACAGGGGAATTGCCGAGCAGTACTTC.

The chain links TRBV3-1 (or the pseudogene TRBV3-2) to TRBJ2-5; either TRBD1 or TRBD2 may fit D (5 bases each). The CDR3 sequence is 13 residues long. CDR1 and CDR2 from the germline V gene are LGHDT and YNNKEL (reference sequence). V was trimmed by 6 bases and J by 4 bases, leaving 12 bases between them. CDR3 coding DNA: TGTGCCAGCAGGAGAGGGGTTCGAGAGACCCAGTACTTC. Its protein is CASRRGVRETQYF.

J is TRBJ2-1 and V is TRBV5-1; a possible D gene is TRBD1 (6 bases). The CDR3 covers 14 residues. V lost 5 bases, J lost 7 bases, and 16 bases lay in between. Germline lookup yields CDR1 SGHRS and CDR2 YFSETQ. CDR3 sequence reads: CASRTQGPTNEQFF. As DNA, the CDR3 is TGCGCCAGCAGAACTCAGGGGCCTACAAATGAGCAGTTCTTC.